Given below is one T cell receptor (beta chain) in context. Its specificity is not known. V was clipped by 3 bases and J by 3 bases; unmatched bases: 12. The CDR3 is 18 residues long. Germline V CDR1 and CDR2: MNHEY, SMNVEV (reference sequence). The data were obtained in a study of blood T cells in healthy people across ages. Regarding the study as a whole: A strong correlation between TCR beta diversity and naive T cell percentage was seen. Unknown donor CMV status possibly confounded expanded clonotype changes. Aged donors had fewer naive CD4+ cells and lower diversity than long-lived donors.

Using a J-beta primer mix together with a sample-barcoded 5' primer, a second PCR was run for about 6 to 11 cycles. TCRdb ran MiXCR on the 5' RACE reads and lists one entry per CDR3 protein. The sample shows almost 1 million distinct CDR3 sequences, about 53% of them seen only once. What was sequenced was blood. The chain employs TRBV27 and TRBJ2-3; 10 bases are a match to TRBD1. This sequence was found in a woman aged 55 to 70 in good health. The CDR3 DNA reads as TGTGCCAGCAGTTTGATCCGGGGCGGGGGACAGGGGACAGATACGCAGTATTTT. Protein product: CASSLIRGGGQGTDTQYF.